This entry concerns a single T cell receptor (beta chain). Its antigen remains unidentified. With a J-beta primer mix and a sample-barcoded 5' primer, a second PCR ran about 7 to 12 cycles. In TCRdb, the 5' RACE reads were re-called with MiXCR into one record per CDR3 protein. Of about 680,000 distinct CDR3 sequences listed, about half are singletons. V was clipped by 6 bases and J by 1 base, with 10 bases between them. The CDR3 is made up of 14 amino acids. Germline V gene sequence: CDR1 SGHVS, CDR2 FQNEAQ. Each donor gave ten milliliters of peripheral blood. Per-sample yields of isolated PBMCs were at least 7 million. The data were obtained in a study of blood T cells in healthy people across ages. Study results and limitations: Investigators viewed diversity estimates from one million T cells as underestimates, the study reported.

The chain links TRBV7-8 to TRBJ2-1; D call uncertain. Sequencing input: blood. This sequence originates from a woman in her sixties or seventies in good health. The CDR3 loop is CASRTAGSYNEQFF. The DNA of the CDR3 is TGTGCCAGCAGAACCGCAGGTTCCTACAATGAGCAGTTCTTC.